The 10 T cell receptor beta chains listed next were all sequenced from one sample in a study of tumor-infiltrating lymphocytes in primary liver carcinoma. Unsorted whole blood yielded blood RNA, and germline DNA was extracted as well. TCR beta cDNA came from roughly 550 ng total RNA, primed with a constant-region primer. Modified slightly, ARM-PCR produced TCR beta libraries over three nested multiplex PCR rounds. PCR rounds one and two used TRBV1-TRBV30 forward primers with a C-beta reverse primer for around 9 cycles each. One entry per CDR3 protein results from TCRdb running MiXCR on the multiplex PCR reads. This sample carries about 180,000 distinct CDR3 sequences, around 60% of them seen once, and the ten largest clones take approximately 65%. Material for sequencing was peripheral blood. The receptors stem from a middle-aged man with primary liver carcinoma and hepatitis B virus infection.

This clonotype was recorded many times. This chain connects TRBV11-2 to TRBJ2-3; TRBD1 matches at 7 bases. In germline, CDR1 is SGHAT, CDR2 FQNNGV. The V and J ends lost 6 bases and 5 bases, in that order; junction bases with no gene match: 17. This CDR3 has 17 residues. CDR3 bases: TGTGCCAGCAGGGGACAGTCTAGTCCCTTCCCACAAGATACGCAGTATTTT. Translating gives CASRGQSSPFPQDTQYF.

In regard to this clonotype: A much larger clone sits a single nucleotide away, making a read error possible. The chain combines TRBV6-2 or TRBV6-3 with TRBJ1-5; TRBD1 matches at 8 bases. TRBJ2-3 explains the end of the DNA better; the J call may be wrong. This CDR3 is 15 amino acids long. Germline values: CDR1 MNHEY, CDR2 SVGEGT. CDR3 in DNA: TGTGCCAGCAGTCTAACAGGGGGGAGCAATCAGCCCCAGTATTTT. Its translation is CASSLTGGSNQPQYF.

Of note for this clonotype: With a much larger clone just one base away, this may be a read error. This likely comes from a read error, as the CDR3 has no conserved phenylalanine or tryptophan at its end. No DNA is shown, since the ends of the CDR3 on it are uncertain; the CDR3 is the one TCRdb lists. The chain joins TRBV11-2 to TRBJ2-7; the table assigns TRBD2, which was not confirmed against the DNA. The CDR3 length is 13 residues, termini included. Per the germline V gene, CDR1 is SGHAT and CDR2 is FQNNGV. This chain's CDR3 is CASSLVGLAGLYL.

This sequence joins TRBV4-1 and TRBJ2-2; 13 nucleotides line up with TRBD2. The CDR3 runs 16 residues. Germline V gives CDR1 MGHRA, CDR2 YSYEKL. After removal of 3 bases from V and 8 bases from J, the junction contained 6 bases not matched to a gene. The CDR3 sequence is CASSHRLAGGRGELFF. For the CDR3, the DNA is TGCGCCAGCAGCCATAGACTAGCGGGAGGACGGGGGGAGCTGTTTTTT.

This clonotype was picked up a small number of times. This chain connects TRBV6-1 to TRBJ2-3; no clear D gene. Germline CDR1 MNHNS, CDR2 SASEGT. CDR3 length: 13 amino acids. The ends were cut back, 2 bases at V and 2 bases at J, with 5 bases in the middle. The CDR3 DNA follows: TGTGCCAGCAGTGAAAGATACACAGATACGCAGTATTTT. Its translation is CASSERYTDTQYF.

This clonotype was counted between two and nine times. The chain uses TRBV6-2 or TRBV6-3 and TRBJ1-1; D gene ambiguous. V was clipped by 6 bases and J by 2 bases, with 4 bases between them. The germline V gene encodes CDR1 MNHEY and CDR2 SVGEGT. CDR3 length: 11 amino acids. CDR3 sequence (DNA): TGTGCCAGCAGCCGAAACACTGAAGCTTTCTTT. Its translation: CASSRNTEAFF.

This clonotype came up once. The junction does not match germline at one end; this may be a read error. The rearrangement uses TRBV5-6 and TRBJ2-7; possible D gene TRBD1, 5 bases. From germline, CDR1 is SGHDT and CDR2 YYEEEE. The CDR3 length is 15 residues. The CDR3 DNA follows: TGTGCCAGCAGTCTTACAGGATACAAGGCCTATGAGCAGTACTTC. Translated: CASSLTGYKAYEQYF.

About this clonotype: The CDR3 carries no conserved terminal phenylalanine or tryptophan, so it likely arises from a read error. It is unclear where the CDR3 begins or ends on the DNA, so no DNA is shown, and the CDR3 is as TCRdb lists it. V usage is TRBV29-1 and J usage is TRBJ2-1; TRBD1 is the table's D call, not checked against the DNA. With termini counted, the CDR3 has 14 amino acids. CDR1 and CDR2 from the germline V gene are SQVTM and ANQGSEA. The CDR3 here is CSVAYPDTNNEQLS.

This clonotype was seen ten or more times. J is TRBJ2-7 and V is TRBV11-2; 9 bases match TRBD1. The CDR3 loop spans 15 amino acids. Germline values: CDR1 SGHAT, CDR2 FQNNGV. V lost 2 bases, J lost 4 bases, and 6 bases stayed unmatched. The CDR3 spells CASSLPGQGLYEQYF. As DNA, the CDR3 is TGTGCCAGCAGCTTACCGGGACAGGGACTTTACGAGCAGTACTTC.

With respect to this clonotype: Sequence at one end of the junction differs from germline and may be a read error. The chain combines TRBV11-2 with TRBJ2-3; possibly TRBD2 for D (6 bases). Germline assignment: CDR1 SGHAT and CDR2 FQNNGV. This CDR3 has 16 residues. The CDR3 spells CASSLGLVFSTYTQYF. The CDR3 nucleotides read TGTGCTAGCAGCCTGGGACTTGTCTTTAGCACATATACGCAGTATTTT.